This is a list of T cell receptor beta chains from one sample in a study of CD4+ T cells in melanoma. Generated by immunoSEQ multiplex PCR, the TCRdb table keeps only in-frame clones and is missing some. There are 20,000 to 25,000 clones in the sample; more than 65% occur only once, and 3.6% lies in the top ten. Sample: cells from a culture (not recorded whether cultured in vitro). The receptors shown here come from a human donor with melanoma. Each CDR3 is given with its conserved first and last residue.

cdr3_aa,v_call,j_call
CASSYGEPLAKNIQYF,TRBV6-7,TRBJ2-4
CASSIGDRGPQPQHF,TRBV19,TRBJ1-5
CASSVEVAISTDTQYF,TRBV9,TRBJ2-3
CASSQTGLVFYEQFF,TRBV4-1,TRBJ2-1
CAGTTGSDGYTF,TRBV18,TRBJ1-2
CASSESGGRLSPEAFF,TRBV9,TRBJ1-1
CASSPIIPLKTYYQPQHF,TRBV13,TRBJ1-5
CASSYPGLNTQYF,TRBV6-5,TRBJ2-3
CASSLVSTDTQYF,TRBV7-9,TRBJ2-3
CASSPILSSYNEQFF,TRBV27,TRBJ2-1
CASTPGDTSNQPQHF,TRBV6-1,TRBJ1-5
CASSLGDIPNNEQFF,TRBV7-2,TRBJ2-1
CASTVVNQPQHF,TRBV6-4,TRBJ1-5
CASSSPTGLAGADTQYF,TRBV9,TRBJ2-3